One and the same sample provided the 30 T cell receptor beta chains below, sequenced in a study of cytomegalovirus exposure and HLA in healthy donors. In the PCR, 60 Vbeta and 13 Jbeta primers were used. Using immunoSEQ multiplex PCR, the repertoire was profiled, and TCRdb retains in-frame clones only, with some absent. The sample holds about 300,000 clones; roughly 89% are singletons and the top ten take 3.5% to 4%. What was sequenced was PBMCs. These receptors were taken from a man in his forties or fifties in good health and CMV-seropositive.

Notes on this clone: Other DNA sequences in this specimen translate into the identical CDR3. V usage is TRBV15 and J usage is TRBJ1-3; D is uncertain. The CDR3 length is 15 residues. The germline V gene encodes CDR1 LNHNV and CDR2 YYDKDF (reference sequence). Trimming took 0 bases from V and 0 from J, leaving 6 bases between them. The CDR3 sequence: CATSRDGNSGNTIYF. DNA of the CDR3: TGTGCCACCAGCAGAGACGGTAACTCTGGAAACACCATATATTTT.

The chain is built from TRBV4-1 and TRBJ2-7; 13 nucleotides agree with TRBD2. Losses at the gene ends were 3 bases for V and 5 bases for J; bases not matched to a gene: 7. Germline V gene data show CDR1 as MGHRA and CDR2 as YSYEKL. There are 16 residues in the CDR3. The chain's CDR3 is CASSHQRTSGRNEQYF. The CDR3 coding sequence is TGCGCCAGCAGCCACCAGAGGACTAGCGGGAGAAACGAGCAGTACTTC.

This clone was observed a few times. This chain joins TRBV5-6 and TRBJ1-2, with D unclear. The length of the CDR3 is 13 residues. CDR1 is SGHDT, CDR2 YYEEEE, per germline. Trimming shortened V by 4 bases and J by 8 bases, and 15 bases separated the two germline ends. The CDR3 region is CASSPDWWQGYTF. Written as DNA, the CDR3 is TGTGCCAGCAGCCCCGACTGGTGGCAGGGCTACACCTTC.

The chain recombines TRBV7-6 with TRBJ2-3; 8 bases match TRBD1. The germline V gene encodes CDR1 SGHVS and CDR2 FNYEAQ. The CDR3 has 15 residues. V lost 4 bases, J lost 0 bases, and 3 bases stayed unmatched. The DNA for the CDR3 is TGTGCCAGCAGCTCGAACAGGGGGAGCACAGATACGCAGTATTTT. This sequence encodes CASSSNRGSTDTQYF.

DNA for the CDR3: TGTGCCAGCAGGGACCAGGGCCGACACACGGAAAAACTGTTTTTT. Its translation: CASRDQGRHTEKLFF. The gene calls are TRBV6-1 and TRBJ1-4, with D perhaps matching TRBD1 (5 bases). Trimming cost V 6 bases and J 8 bases, with 19 bases left between them. In germline, CDR1 is MNHNS, CDR2 SASEGT. This CDR3 region has 15 residues.

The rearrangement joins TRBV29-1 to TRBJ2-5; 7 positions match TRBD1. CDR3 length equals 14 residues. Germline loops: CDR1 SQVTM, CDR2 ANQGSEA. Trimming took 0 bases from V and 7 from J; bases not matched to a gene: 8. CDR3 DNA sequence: TGCAGCGTTGAAGAGGACAGGCTCCGCGGGACCCAGTACTTC. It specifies CSVEEDRLRGTQYF. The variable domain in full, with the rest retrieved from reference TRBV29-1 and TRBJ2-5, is SAVISQKPSRDICQRGTSLTIQCQVDSQVTMMFWYRQQPGQSLTLIATANQGSEATYESGFVIDKFPISRPNLTFSTLTVSNMSPEDSSIYLCSVEEDRLRGTQYFGPGTRLLVL.

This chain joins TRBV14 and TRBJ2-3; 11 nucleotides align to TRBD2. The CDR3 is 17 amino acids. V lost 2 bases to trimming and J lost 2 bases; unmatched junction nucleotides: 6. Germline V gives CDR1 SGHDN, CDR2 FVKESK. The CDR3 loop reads CASSQLGLADHTDTQYF. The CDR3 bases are TGTGCCAGCAGCCAATTGGGACTAGCGGACCACACAGATACGCAGTATTTT.

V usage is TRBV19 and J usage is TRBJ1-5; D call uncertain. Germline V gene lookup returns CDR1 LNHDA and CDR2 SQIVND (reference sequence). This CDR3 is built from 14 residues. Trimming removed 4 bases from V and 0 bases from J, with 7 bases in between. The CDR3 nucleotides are TGTGCCAGTAGTACCAGTTATAGCAATCAGCCCCAGCATTTT. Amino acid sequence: CASSTSYSNQPQHF.

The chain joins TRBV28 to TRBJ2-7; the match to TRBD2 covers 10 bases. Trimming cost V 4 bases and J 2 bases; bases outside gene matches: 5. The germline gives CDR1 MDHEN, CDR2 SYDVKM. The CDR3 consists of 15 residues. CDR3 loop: CASSYLAGEPYEQYF. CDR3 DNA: TGTGCCAGCAGTTACCTAGCGGGAGAGCCCTACGAGCAGTACTTC.

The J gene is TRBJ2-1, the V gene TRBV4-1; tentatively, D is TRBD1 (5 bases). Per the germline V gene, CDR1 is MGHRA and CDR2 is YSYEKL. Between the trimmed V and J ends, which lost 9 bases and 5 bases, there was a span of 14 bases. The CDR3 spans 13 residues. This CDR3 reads CASGLDNHNEQFF. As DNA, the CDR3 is TGCGCCAGTGGGCTGGACAACCACAATGAGCAGTTCTTC.

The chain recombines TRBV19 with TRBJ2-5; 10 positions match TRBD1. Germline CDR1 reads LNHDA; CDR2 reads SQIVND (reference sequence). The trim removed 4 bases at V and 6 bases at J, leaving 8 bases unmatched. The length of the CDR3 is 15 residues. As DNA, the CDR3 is TGTGCCAGTAGTACGGGGACAGGGGCTCGGCAGACCCAGTACTTC. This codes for CASSTGTGARQTQYF.

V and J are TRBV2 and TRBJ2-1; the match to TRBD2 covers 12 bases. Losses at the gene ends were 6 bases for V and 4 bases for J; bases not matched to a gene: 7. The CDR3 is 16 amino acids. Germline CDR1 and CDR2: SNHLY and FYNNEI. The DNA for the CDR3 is TGTGCCAGCAGGGGTCGACTAGCGGGAGCGTACAATGAGCAGTTCTTC. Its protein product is CASRGRLAGAYNEQFF.

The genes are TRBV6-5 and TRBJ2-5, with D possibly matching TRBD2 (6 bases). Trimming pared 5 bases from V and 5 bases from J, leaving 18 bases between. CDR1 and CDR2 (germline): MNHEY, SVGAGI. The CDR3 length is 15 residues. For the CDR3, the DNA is TGTGCCAGCAGTCCCCTTTCGGGAGTCGGGGAGACCCAGTACTTC. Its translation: CASSPLSGVGETQYF.

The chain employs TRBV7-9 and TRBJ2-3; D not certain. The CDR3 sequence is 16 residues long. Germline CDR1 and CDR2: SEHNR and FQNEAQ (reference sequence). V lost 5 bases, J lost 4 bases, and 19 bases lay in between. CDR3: CASSDFALSVPDTQYF. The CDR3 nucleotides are TGTGCCAGCAGCGACTTCGCCCTCTCTGTTCCAGATACGCAGTATTTT. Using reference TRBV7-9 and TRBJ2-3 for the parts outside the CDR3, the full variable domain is DTGVSQNPRHKITKRGQNVTFRCDPISEHNRLYWYRQTLGQGPEFLTYFQNEAQLEKSRLLSDRFSAERPKGSFSTLEIQRTEQGDSAMYLCASSDFALSVPDTQYFGPGTRLTVL.

This CDR3 is CASSVGAGPNEQYF. In DNA, the CDR3 is TGTGCCAGCAGCGTAGGGGCAGGGCCCAACGAGCAGTACTTC. The chain links TRBV9 to TRBJ2-7, with a weak D call TRBD1 (5 bases). There are 14 residues in the CDR3. The germline V and J ends were trimmed by 0 bases and 5 bases, with 12 bases remaining between them. The germline gives CDR1 SGDLS, CDR2 YYNGEE.

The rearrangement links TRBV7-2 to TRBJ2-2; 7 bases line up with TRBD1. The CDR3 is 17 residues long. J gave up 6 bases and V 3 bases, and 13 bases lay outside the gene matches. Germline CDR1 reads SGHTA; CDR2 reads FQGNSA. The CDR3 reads CASSLDITGVSPGELFF. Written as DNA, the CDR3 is TGTGCCAGCAGCTTGGATATAACAGGGGTGTCACCCGGGGAGCTGTTTTTT.

Here the CDR3 DNA reads TGTGCCAGTACTTTACTAGGGAGCACAGATACGCAGTATTTT. Translation: CASTLLGSTDTQYF. This chain links TRBV19 with TRBJ2-3; D possibly corresponds to TRBD2 (5 bases). The CDR3 length is 14 residues. Germline-derived CDR1 and CDR2 are LNHDA and SQIVND (reference sequence). Trimming shortened V by 7 bases and J by 0 bases, and 11 bases separated the two germline ends.

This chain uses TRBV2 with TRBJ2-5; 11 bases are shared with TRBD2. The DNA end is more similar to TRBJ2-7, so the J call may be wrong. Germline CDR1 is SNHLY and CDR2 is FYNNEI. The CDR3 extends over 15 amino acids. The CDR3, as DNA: TGTGCCAGCAGGGGACTAGCGGTTATCTCCTACGAGCAGTACTTC. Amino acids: CASRGLAVISYEQYF.

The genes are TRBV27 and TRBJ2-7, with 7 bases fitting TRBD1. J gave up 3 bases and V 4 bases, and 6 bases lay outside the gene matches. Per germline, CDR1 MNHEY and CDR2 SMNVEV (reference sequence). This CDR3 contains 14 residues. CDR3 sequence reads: CASSWDSHLYEQYF. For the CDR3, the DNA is TGTGCCAGCAGTTGGGACAGCCATCTCTACGAGCAGTACTTC.

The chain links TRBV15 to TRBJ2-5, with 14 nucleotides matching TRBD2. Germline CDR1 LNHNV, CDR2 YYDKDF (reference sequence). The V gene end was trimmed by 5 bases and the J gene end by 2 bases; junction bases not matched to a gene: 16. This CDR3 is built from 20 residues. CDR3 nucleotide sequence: TGTGCCACCAGCGGGGGACTAGCGGGGGTAACGTTAGGTGGACAAGAGACCCAGTACTTC. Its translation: CATSGGLAGVTLGGQETQYF. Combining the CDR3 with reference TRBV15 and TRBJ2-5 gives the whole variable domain DAMVIQNPRYQVTQFGKPVTLSCSQTLNHNVMYWYQQKSSQAPKLLFHYYDKDFNNEADTPDNFQSRRPNTSFCFLDIRSPGLGDTAMYLCATSGGLAGVTLGGQETQYFGPGTRLLVL.

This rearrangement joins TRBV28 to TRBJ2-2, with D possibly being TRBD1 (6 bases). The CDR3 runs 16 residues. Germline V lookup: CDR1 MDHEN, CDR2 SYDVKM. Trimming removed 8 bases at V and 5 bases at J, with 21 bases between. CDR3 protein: CASVRQARLRTGELFF. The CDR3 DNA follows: TGTGCCAGCGTAAGACAGGCTCGTTTACGAACCGGGGAGCTGTTTTTT.

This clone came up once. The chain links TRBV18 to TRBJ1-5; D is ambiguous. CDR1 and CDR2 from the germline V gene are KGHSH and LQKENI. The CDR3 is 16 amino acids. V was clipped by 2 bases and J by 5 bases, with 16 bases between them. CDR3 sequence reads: CASSPSSVALYQPQHF. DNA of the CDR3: TGTGCCAGCTCACCATCATCCGTGGCTCTCTATCAGCCCCAGCATTTT.

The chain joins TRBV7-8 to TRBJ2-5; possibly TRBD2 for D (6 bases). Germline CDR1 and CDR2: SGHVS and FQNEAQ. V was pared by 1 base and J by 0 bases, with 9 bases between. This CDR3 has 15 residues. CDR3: CASSLDGRYQETQYF. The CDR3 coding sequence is TGTGCCAGCAGCTTAGACGGGAGATACCAAGAGACCCAGTACTTC.

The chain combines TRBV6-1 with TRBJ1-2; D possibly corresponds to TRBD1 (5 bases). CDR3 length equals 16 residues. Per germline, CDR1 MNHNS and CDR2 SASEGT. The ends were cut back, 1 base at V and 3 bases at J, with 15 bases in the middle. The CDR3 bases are TGTGCCAGCAGTGAAGTAAAAGGGGCTTCGGACTATGGCTACACCTTC. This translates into CASSEVKGASDYGYTF.

In nucleotides, the CDR3 is TGTGCCAGCAGGTACGCGTCCAATGAGCAGTTCTTC. Translated: CASRYASNEQFF. The chain uses TRBV7-9 and TRBJ2-1; D is uncertain. The CDR3 totals 12 residues. Germline loops: CDR1 SEHNR, CDR2 FQNEAQ (reference sequence). Trimming cost V 6 bases and J 6 bases, with 9 bases left between them.

As DNA, the CDR3 is TGTGCCAGCAGCTTCAGGGGTGACGTTGCAGCTTTCTTT. Protein: CASSFRGDVAAFF. The chain is built from TRBV14 and TRBJ1-1; tentative D call: TRBD1 (6 bases). CDR1 is SGHDN, CDR2 FVKESK, per germline. Trimming took off 5 bases at V and 10 bases at J, with 17 bases between the two ends. This CDR3 contains 13 residues.

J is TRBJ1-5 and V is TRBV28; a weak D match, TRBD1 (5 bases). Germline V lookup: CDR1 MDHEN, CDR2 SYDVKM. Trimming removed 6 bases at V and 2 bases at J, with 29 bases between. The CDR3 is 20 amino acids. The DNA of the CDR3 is TGTGCCAGCAGACCCCTTAGCGGTTTGCGGGACCATAGCCGCAATCAGCCCCAGCATTTT. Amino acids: CASRPLSGLRDHSRNQPQHF.

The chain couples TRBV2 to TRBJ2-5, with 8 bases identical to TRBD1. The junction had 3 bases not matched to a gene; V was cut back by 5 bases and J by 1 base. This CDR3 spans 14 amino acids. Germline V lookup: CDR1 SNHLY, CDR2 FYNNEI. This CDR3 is CASSLTGVQETQYF. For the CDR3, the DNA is TGTGCCAGCAGTTTGACAGGGGTCCAAGAGACCCAGTACTTC. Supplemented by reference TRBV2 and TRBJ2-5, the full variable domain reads EPEVTQTPSHQVTQMGQEVILRCVPISNHLYFYWYRQILGQKVEFLVSFYNNEISEKSEIFDDQFSVERPDGSNFTLKIRSTKLEDSAMYFCASSLTGVQETQYFGPGTRLLVL.

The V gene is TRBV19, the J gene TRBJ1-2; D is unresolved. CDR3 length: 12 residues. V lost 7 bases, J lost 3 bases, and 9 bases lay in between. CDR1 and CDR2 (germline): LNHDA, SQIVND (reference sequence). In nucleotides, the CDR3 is TGTGCCAGTAACTCCCTTGACTATGGCTACACCTTC. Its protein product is CASNSLDYGYTF. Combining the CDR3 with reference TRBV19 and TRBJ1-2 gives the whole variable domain DGGITQSPKYLFRKEGQNVTLSCEQNLNHDAMYWYRQDPGQGLRLIYYSQIVNDFQKGDIAEGYSVSREKKESFPLTVTSAQKNPTAFYLCASNSLDYGYTFGSGTRLTVV.

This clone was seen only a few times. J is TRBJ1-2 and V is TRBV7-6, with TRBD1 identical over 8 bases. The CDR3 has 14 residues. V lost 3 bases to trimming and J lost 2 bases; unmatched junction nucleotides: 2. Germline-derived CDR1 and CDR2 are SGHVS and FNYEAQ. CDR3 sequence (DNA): TGTGCCAGCAGCTTGCGACAGGGGAACTATGGCTACACCTTC. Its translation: CASSLRQGNYGYTF.